The 20 T cell receptor beta chains in this list originate from one sample, sequenced in a study of control samples from healthy donors and cancer patients. Assay: immunoSEQ multiplex PCR; the TCRdb copy retains only in-frame clones and omits some. Among approximately 160,000 clones listed, around 92% were seen once. Sequencing was carried out using blood. These receptors were collected from a woman aged 35 to 49 in good health.

The CDR3 DNA follows: TGTGCCAGCAGCTTGCTAGGGGACTCACCCCTCCACTTT. It translates to CASSLLGDSPLHF. The V gene is TRBV5-4, the J gene TRBJ1-6, with D possibly being TRBD1 (5 bases). CDR1 and CDR2 (germline): SGHNT, YYREEE (reference sequence). The CDR3 totals 13 residues. V was trimmed by 1 base and J by 10 bases, leaving 9 bases between them.

The chain is built from TRBV4-1 and TRBJ2-2, with 9 bases fitting TRBD2. The V gene's germline CDR1 is MGHRA and CDR2 YSYEKL. The V and J ends lost 0 bases and 1 base, in that order; junction bases with no gene match: 3. This CDR3 has 17 amino acids. CDR3: CASSQDAAGGNTGELFF. In DNA form, the CDR3 reads TGCGCCAGCAGCCAAGATGCAGCGGGGGGGAACACCGGGGAGCTGTTTTTT.

The genes are TRBV5-3 and TRBJ1-2; 10 positions match TRBD1. TRBV5-3 has ORF status, its function being uncertain. CDR3 length: 23 amino acids. Unmatched junction bases numbered 28, after V lost 5 bases and J lost 0 bases. The CDR3 DNA reads TGTGCCAGAAGATCGCTCCCCTTTCAGGGACAGGGGACAAAATTAGGTGCTAACTATGGCTACACCTTC. This translates into CARRSLPFQGQGTKLGANYGYTF.

The genes are TRBV11-3 and TRBJ2-2, with a tentative D call TRBD1 (7 bases). Trimming cost V 1 base and J 4 bases, with 13 bases left between them. Germline CDR1 SGHNT, CDR2 YENEEA. This CDR3 comprises 16 residues. CDR3 nucleotide sequence: TGTGCCAGCAGCTTAGGGAGGGGGCGCACCACCGGGGAGCTGTTTTTT. Translated, it gives CASSLGRGRTTGELFF.

DNA of the CDR3: TGCGCCAGCAGCTGGACCTACAGCGCTGAAGCTTTCTTT. Translated, it gives CASSWTYSAEAFF. J is TRBJ1-1 and V is TRBV5-1; D unresolved. Between the trimmed V and J ends, which lost 3 bases and 6 bases, there was a span of 12 bases. The CDR3 covers 13 residues. The germline CDR1 and CDR2 sequences are SGHRS and YFSETQ.

The gene calls are TRBV5-1 and TRBJ2-1; the match to TRBD1 covers 11 bases. CDR3 length: 16 amino acids. J lost 4 bases, V lost 3 bases, and 6 bases had no gene match. Germline V lookup: CDR1 SGHRS, CDR2 YFSETQ. CDR3 nucleotides: TGCGCCAGCAGCTCCTGGGGACAGGGGGGTTACAATGAGCAGTTCTTC. Translation gives CASSSWGQGGYNEQFF.

The chain employs TRBV19 and TRBJ1-1; D call uncertain. Germline V lookup: CDR1 LNHDA, CDR2 SQIVND (reference sequence). The CDR3 runs 14 residues. With 7 bases removed from V and 1 base from J, the gap between germline ends came to 13 bases. The CDR3 nucleotides are TGTGCCAGTATTCCATTAGGAACGAACACTGAAGCTTTCTTT. Protein product: CASIPLGTNTEAFF.

The V and J genes are TRBV3-1 (or the pseudogene TRBV3-2) and TRBJ2-5, with 8 bases identical to TRBD2. The CDR3 length is 17 residues. The V and J ends lost 0 bases and 1 base, in that order; junction bases with no gene match: 7. Germline CDR1 is LGHDT and CDR2 is YNNKEL (reference sequence). Written as DNA, the CDR3 is TGTGCCAGCAGCCAAGATCGGGAGCGGGGGCCCCAAGAGACCCAGTACTTC. Translated, it gives CASSQDRERGPQETQYF.

Concerning this clone: Mismatch with germline at one junction end may stem from a read error. The V gene is TRBV6-5, the J gene TRBJ1-2, with 7 bases aligning to TRBD1. Germline loops: CDR1 MNHEY, CDR2 SVGAGI. This CDR3 is 15 amino acids long. The CDR3 DNA reads as TGTGCCAGCAGAGCCCTTCTCCGGGACAGAGGAACGGTCGGCTTC. This codes for CASRALLRDRGTVGF.

The gene calls are TRBV9 and TRBJ1-2; TRBD1 might be the D (6 bases). Germline V gene lookup returns CDR1 SGDLS and CDR2 YYNGEE. The CDR3 spans 13 residues. Trimming took off 2 bases at V and 7 bases at J, with 12 bases between the two ends. The CDR3 DNA follows: TGTGCCAGCAGCGTGTCTGCAGGGGTTGGCTACACCTTC. Its protein is CASSVSAGVGYTF.

The genes are TRBV7-7 and TRBJ2-1; TRBD2 matches 9 bases. The length of the CDR3 is 16 residues. The J segment lost 0 bases and the V segment lost 3 bases, leaving 3 bases of the junction unmatched. Germline V gene data show CDR1 as SSHAT and CDR2 as FNYEAQ (reference sequence). CDR3 sequence: CASSLSGGSSYNEQFF. The CDR3 nucleotides are TGTGCCAGCAGCTTGAGCGGGGGGAGCTCCTACAATGAGCAGTTCTTC.

This clone has only a few counts. V is TRBV10-1 and J is TRBJ1-5; 7 nucleotides agree with TRBD1. Germline V gene data show CDR1 as WNHNN and CDR2 as SYGVQD (reference sequence). Unmatched junction bases numbered 6, after V lost 6 bases and J lost 7 bases. CDR3 length: 13 amino acids. The CDR3 DNA reads as TGCGCCAGCAGCGCCGACAGGGCCCAGCCCCAGCATTTT. Its translation is CASSADRAQPQHF.

V usage is TRBV24-1 and J usage is TRBJ1-4; 10 nucleotides line up with TRBD1. The CDR3 has 16 amino acids. CDR1 is KGHDR and CDR2 is SFDVKD in the germline V gene. V gave up 4 bases and J gave up 8 bases; unmatched junction bases: 9. CDR3: CATSETPDRGEEKLFF. CDR3 DNA: TGTGCCACCAGTGAAACCCCGGACAGGGGGGAGGAAAAACTGTTTTTT.

This chain's CDR3 is CASSPGGNEQYF. Here the CDR3 DNA reads TGTGCCAGCAGCCCAGGAGGGAACGAGCAGTACTTC. The chain recombines TRBV7-9 with TRBJ2-7; tentative D call: TRBD2 (6 bases). The V and J ends lost 5 bases and 5 bases respectively, with 10 bases between them. From germline, CDR1 is SEHNR and CDR2 FQNEAQ (reference sequence). This CDR3 is built from 12 residues.

The V and J genes are TRBV27 and TRBJ2-1; 10 bases are a match to TRBD1. Per germline, CDR1 MNHEY and CDR2 SMNVEV (reference sequence). There are 14 residues in the CDR3. The trim removed 4 bases at V and 6 bases at J, leaving 3 bases unmatched. The CDR3 nucleotides read TGTGCCAGCAGTTCTGACAGGGGGCGCAATGAGCAGTTCTTC. Amino acids: CASSSDRGRNEQFF.

The rearrangement links TRBV29-1 to TRBJ1-1; 7 bases map to TRBD1. Germline CDR1 SQVTM, CDR2 ANQGSEA. CDR3 size: 11 residues. V was clipped by 7 bases and J by 11 bases; unmatched bases: 10. CDR3 in amino acids: CSAQTGVVAFF. CDR3 DNA: TGCAGCGCTCAAACAGGGGTGGTTGCTTTCTTT.

CDR3 sequence (DNA): TGTGCCAGCAGCCGATCCGGGGAGCTGTTTTTT. Protein product: CASSRSGELFF. The rearrangement links TRBV13 to TRBJ2-2, with D unclear. Trimming took off 5 bases at V and 6 bases at J, with 4 bases between the two ends. This CDR3 is 11 amino acids long. Germline V lookup: CDR1 PRHDT, CDR2 FYEKMQ (reference sequence).

The chain combines TRBV18 with TRBJ1-1; tentatively, D is TRBD1 (5 bases). V lost 3 bases, J lost 4 bases, and 15 bases lay in between. The CDR3 has 15 amino acids. Germline CDR1 KGHSH, CDR2 LQKENI. The CDR3 nucleotides are TGTGCCAGCTCACCTCAGGGCGCCGGGGGCACTGAAGCTTTCTTT. It is translated as CASSPQGAGGTEAFF.

This sequence joins TRBV6-5 and TRBJ1-1; D not certain. This CDR3 is 14 amino acids long. V gave up 3 bases and J gave up 4 bases, with 12 bases separating them. The germline gives CDR1 MNHEY, CDR2 SVGAGI. CDR3 residues: CASSYDTRGTEAFF. The CDR3 DNA reads as TGTGCCAGCAGTTATGACACCCGGGGCACTGAAGCTTTCTTT.

The chain uses TRBV5-5 and TRBJ2-7, with TRBD2 matching 7 bases. CDR1 is SGHKS, CDR2 YYEKEE, per germline (reference sequence). CDR3 length: 14 residues. V gave up 0 bases and J gave up 3 bases; unmatched junction bases: 3. The CDR3 protein is CASSLVGGFYEQYF. In nucleotides, the CDR3 is TGTGCCAGCAGCTTGGTCGGGGGGTTCTACGAGCAGTACTTC.